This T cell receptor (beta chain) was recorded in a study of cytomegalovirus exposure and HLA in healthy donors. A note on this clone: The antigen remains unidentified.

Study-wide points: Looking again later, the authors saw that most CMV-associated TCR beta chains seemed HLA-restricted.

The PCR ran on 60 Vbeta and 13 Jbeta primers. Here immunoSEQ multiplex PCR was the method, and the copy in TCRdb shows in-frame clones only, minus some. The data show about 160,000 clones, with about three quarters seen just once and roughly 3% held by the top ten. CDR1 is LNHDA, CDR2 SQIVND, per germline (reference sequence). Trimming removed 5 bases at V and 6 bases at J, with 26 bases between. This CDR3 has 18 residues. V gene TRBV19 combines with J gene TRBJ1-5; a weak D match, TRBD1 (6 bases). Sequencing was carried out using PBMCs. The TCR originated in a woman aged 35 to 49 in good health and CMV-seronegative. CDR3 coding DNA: TGTGCCAGTAGTCCTTCCCTTTTAATGACCAGGGGCGGTCAGCCCCAGCATTTT. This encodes CASSPSLLMTRGGQPQHF.